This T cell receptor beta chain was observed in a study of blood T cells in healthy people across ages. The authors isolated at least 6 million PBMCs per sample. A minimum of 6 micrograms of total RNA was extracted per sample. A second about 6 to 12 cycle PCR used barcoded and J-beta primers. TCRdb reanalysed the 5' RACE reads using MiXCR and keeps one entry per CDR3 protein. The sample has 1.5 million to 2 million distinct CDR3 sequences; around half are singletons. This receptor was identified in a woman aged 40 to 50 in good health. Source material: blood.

The CDR3 region has the DNA TGCGCCAGCAGCCAAATACAGGGGTCGACTAATGAAAAACTGTTTTTT. Translating gives CASSQIQGSTNEKLFF. V is TRBV4-1 and J is TRBJ1-4; 7 nucleotides agree with TRBD1. V dropped 2 bases and J dropped 2; count of bases not matched to a gene: 5. Per germline, CDR1 MGHRA and CDR2 YSYEKL. This CDR3 contains 16 residues.